One and the same sample provided the 9 T cell receptor beta chains below, sequenced in a study of blood T cell repertoires in COVID-19. The assay was immunoSEQ multiplex PCR, and TCRdb's table has in-frame clones only and misses some. The sample has about 120,000 clones, approximately 80% seen once. Sequenced input: peripheral blood. The receptor source for this set is a human donor in a cohort sampled during active COVID-19.

This clone was found a few times. The J gene is TRBJ1-6, the V gene TRBV2; a weak D match, TRBD1 (5 bases). Germline V gene data show CDR1 as SNHLY and CDR2 as FYNNEI. The CDR3 is 15 amino acids. With 6 bases removed from V and 1 base from J, the gap between germline ends came to 10 bases. CDR3 nucleotides: TGTGCCAGCAGGAGGGGAGGATCCTATAATTCACCCCTCCACTTT. Residues: CASRRGGSYNSPLHF.

The chain is built from TRBV11-2 and TRBJ1-3; no clear D gene. Germline CDR1 and CDR2: SGHAT and FQNNGV. There are 16 residues in the CDR3. Trimming removed 0 bases at V and 2 bases at J, with 11 bases between. The CDR3 here is CASSLDGPSPGNTIYF. In nucleotides, the CDR3 is TGTGCCAGCAGCTTAGATGGTCCGAGTCCTGGAAACACCATATATTTT.

CDR3 DNA sequence: TGTGCCAGCAGTCTGCTTGGGTTTCGGGTCCATGAGAGCAATCAGCCCCAGCATTTT. Its protein is CASSLLGFRVHESNQPQHF. V and J are TRBV28 and TRBJ1-5; D unclear. V dropped 5 bases and J dropped 1 base, with 24 bases sitting between them. This CDR3 has 19 amino acids. Germline V CDR1 and CDR2: MDHEN, SYDVKM.

The genes are TRBV7-3 and TRBJ2-1, with 9 bases lining up with TRBD2. The germline gives CDR1 SGHTA, CDR2 FQGTGA. The CDR3 has 15 amino acids. V dropped 5 bases and J dropped 0; count of bases not matched to a gene: 2. DNA of the CDR3: TGTGCCAGCAGCGATAGCGGGAGCTCCTACAATGAGCAGTTCTTC. Its protein is CASSDSGSSYNEQFF.

CDR3 in amino acids: CASRWGFGQGLYF. The CDR3 DNA follows: TGTGCCAGCAGGTGGGGATTTGGACAGGGACTGTACTTC. The V and J genes are TRBV28 and TRBJ2-7, with 8 nucleotides matching TRBD1. V lost 6 bases, J lost 12 bases, and 13 bases stayed unmatched. The CDR3 spans 13 residues. Germline CDR1 MDHEN, CDR2 SYDVKM.

The chain couples TRBV19 to TRBJ1-1, with TRBD1 identical over 8 bases. Trimming cost V 5 bases and J 3 bases; bases outside gene matches: 8. The CDR3 extends over 15 amino acids. Germline V gives CDR1 LNHDA, CDR2 SQIVND (reference sequence). The CDR3 region is CASSARTGPYTEAFF. The CDR3 nucleotides read TGTGCCAGTAGTGCGCGGACAGGGCCTTACACTGAAGCTTTCTTT.

This clone has only a few counts. V gene TRBV19 combines with J gene TRBJ1-5; 8 positions agree with TRBD1. With V trimmed by 9 bases and J by 7 bases, 8 bases remained unmatched. The CDR3 sequence is 13 residues long. CDR1 LNHDA and CDR2 SQIVND come from the germline V gene (reference sequence). The CDR3 is CARRTGYDQPQHF. The CDR3 DNA reads as TGTGCCAGGAGGACAGGGTACGACCAGCCCCAGCATTTT.

The rearrangement joins TRBV5-4 to TRBJ2-7; weak D call: TRBD2 (5 bases). The CDR3 runs 16 residues. V lost 4 bases and J lost 0, with 17 bases in between. CDR1 and CDR2 from the germline V gene are SGHNT and YYREEE (reference sequence). The CDR3 DNA sequence: TGTGCCAGCAGCCCCAGCGGTATCCTCCCCTCCTACGAGCAGTACTTC. Its protein product is CASSPSGILPSYEQYF.

The chain recombines TRBV19 with TRBJ1-5; the D is unclear. The CDR3 contains 17 residues. The V gene's germline CDR1 is LNHDA and CDR2 SQIVND (reference sequence). Trimming shortened V by 1 base and J by 4 bases, and 17 bases separated the two germline ends. CDR3 DNA: TGTGCCAGTAGTATAGGGCCAGAGGGAGGACGGAATCAGCCCCAGCATTTT. Residues: CASSIGPEGGRNQPQHF.